This TCR beta chain was sequenced during a study of vaccination effects on CD4 cells after COVID-19. On this clone itself: The antigen is not known.

Repertoires were generated with immunoSEQ multiplex PCR, while TCRdb's copy carries only in-frame clones and drops some. This sample yields 20,000 to 30,000 clones, of which 69% are seen a single time; 7% to 10% belongs to the top ten. Viral peptide pools were used in the ViraFEST assay to expand antigen-specific CD4+ T cells, and sequencing came afterward. It was after more than nine days of culture that CD4+ T cells were isolated. Participants were given two doses of BNT162b2 or mRNA-1273 vaccine. Vaccinated participants had no history of SARS-CoV-2 infection and tested negative for nucleocapsid antibodies. Sequenced material: CD4+ T cells from PBMCs cultured with SARS-CoV-2 spike peptides, taken after COVID-19 vaccination. The source is a human donor who received a COVID-19 vaccine.

The CDR3 spells CASSLIVGGYTEAFF. In nucleotides, the CDR3 is TGTGCCAGCAGCTTAATCGTCGGAGGGTATACTGAAGCTTTCTTT. This chain connects TRBV7-6 to TRBJ1-1; D not certain. Per germline, CDR1 SGHVS and CDR2 FNYEAQ. V was pared by 2 bases and J by 5 bases, with 15 bases between. The CDR3 length is 15 residues.